The 16 T cell receptor beta chains in this list originate from one sample, sequenced in a study of patients and donors after allogeneic stem cell transplantation. TCRdb redid the calling of the RT-PCR reads with MiXCR, one entry per CDR3 protein. The sample contains some 960,000 distinct CDR3 sequences, approximately 18% of which appear only once. Input material: blood, either unsorted or a sorted T cell fraction (not recorded which). These receptors all stem from a human donor who was either an allogeneic HSCT recipient or a stem cell or donor lymphocyte infusion donor (not recorded which). It is not recorded whose cells these are; they may come from a transplant donor.

This clonotype was found many times. The genes are TRBV12-3 or TRBV12-4 and TRBJ1-4; no clear D gene. The CDR3 contains 12 residues. The V end lost 4 bases, the J end lost 10 bases, and 10 bases lay between the germline ends. The CDR3 region is CASSSGVAKLFF. The CDR3 bases are TGTGCCAGCAGTTCCGGGGTTGCAAAACTGTTTTTT.

In this sample, this clonotype turned up a few times. The genes are TRBV24-1 and TRBJ2-2, with D hard to call. The ends were cut back, 5 bases at V and 0 bases at J, with 9 bases in the middle. This CDR3 comprises 15 residues. Germline assignment: CDR1 KGHDR and CDR2 SFDVKD. CDR3 amino acids: CATSGGSPNTGELFF. The DNA of the CDR3 is TGTGCCACCAGTGGAGGAAGCCCGAACACCGGGGAGCTGTTTTTT.

This clonotype was observed a few times. The chain has TRBV29-1 and TRBJ2-7, with 8 bases aligning to TRBD1. The CDR3 runs 11 residues. V was pared by 6 bases and J by 5 bases, with 3 bases of the junction left unmatched. Germline V gene sequence: CDR1 SQVTM, CDR2 ANQGSEA. This chain's CDR3 is CSVVTGDEQYF. The DNA for the CDR3 is TGCAGCGTCGTGACAGGGGACGAGCAGTACTTC.

V and J are TRBV12-3 or TRBV12-4 and TRBJ2-7; 9 bases are shared with TRBD1. CDR3 length equals 15 residues. Losses at the gene ends were 5 bases for V and 6 bases for J; bases not matched to a gene: 11. The CDR3 DNA follows: TGTGCCAGCAGTCGGAATCCGGGACAGGGCGGCGAGCAGTACTTC. Its translation: CASSRNPGQGGEQYF.

The chain is built from TRBV6-1 and TRBJ2-7; the D gene is possibly TRBD1 (5 bases). Germline lookup yields CDR1 MNHNS and CDR2 SASEGT. This CDR3 has 13 amino acids. With 8 bases removed from V and 2 bases from J, the gap between germline ends came to 13 bases. The CDR3 coding sequence is TGTGCCAGCGCTTTCAGGGTAACCTACGAGCAGTACTTC. This gives the protein CASAFRVTYEQYF.

V and J are TRBV12-3 or TRBV12-4 and TRBJ2-3; TRBD1 might be the D (6 bases). This CDR3 comprises 18 residues. V lost 5 bases, J lost 2 bases, and 23 bases lay in between. CDR3 loop: CASSGTDEQRGFTDTQYF. Here the CDR3 DNA reads TGTGCCAGCAGTGGCACTGATGAACAAAGGGGGTTCACAGATACGCAGTATTTT.

This clonotype was detected ten times or more. The J gene is TRBJ1-2, the V gene TRBV12-3 or TRBV12-4; no clear D gene. The CDR3 is 15 residues long. V was trimmed by 6 bases and J by 0 bases, leaving 14 bases between them. This chain's CDR3 is CASSSVGGSNYGYTF. CDR3 in DNA: TGTGCCAGCAGCTCTGTGGGCGGATCTAACTATGGCTACACCTTC.

This clonotype appeared many times. The V gene is TRBV20-1, the J gene TRBJ2-1; TRBD1 agrees at 7 bases. Germline-derived CDR1 and CDR2 are DFQATT and SNEGSKA (reference sequence). V trimming: 2 bases; J trimming: 4 bases; junction bases outside the gene matches: 11. The CDR3 consists of 16 residues. The DNA for the CDR3 is TGCAGTGCTAGACCCCCCACCGGGACAGCTTACAATGAGCAGTTCTTC. Protein: CSARPPTGTAYNEQFF.

This clonotype occurred a few times. The genes are TRBV28 and TRBJ1-4, with D possibly TRBD1 on 5 matching bases. The CDR3 length is 17 residues. CDR1 and CDR2 (germline): MDHEN, SYDVKM. Trimming took 2 bases from V and 0 from J, leaving 13 bases between them. CDR3: CASSLRSGTPTNEKLFF. The CDR3 nucleotides are TGTGCCAGCAGTTTACGGTCAGGGACTCCAACTAATGAAAAACTGTTTTTT.

This clonotype was observed once. The rearrangement links TRBV5-1 to TRBJ2-7; a weak D match, TRBD2 (5 bases). The CDR3 is 15 amino acids. Looked up from germline, CDR1 is SGHRS and CDR2 is YFSETQ. V gave up 0 bases and J gave up 4 bases, with 14 bases separating them. The CDR3 spells CASSLGVRDWYEQYF. Written as DNA, the CDR3 is TGCGCCAGCAGCTTGGGGGTCCGGGATTGGTACGAGCAGTACTTC. Using reference TRBV5-1 and TRBJ2-7 for the parts outside the CDR3, the full variable domain is KAGVTQTPRYLIKTRGQQVTLSCSPISGHRSVSWYQQTPGQGLQFLFEYFSETQRNKGNFPGRFSGRQFSNSRSEMNVSTLELGDSALYLCASSLGVRDWYEQYFGPGTRLTVT.

In this sample, this clonotype turned up a few times. The chain joins TRBV6-2 or TRBV6-3 to TRBJ1-5; 7 positions agree with TRBD1. The germline V gene encodes CDR1 MNHEY and CDR2 SVGEGT. CDR3 length: 17 amino acids. V lost 2 bases and J lost 1; bases outside the gene matches: 8. CDR3 amino acids: CASSYGIGGSSNQPQHF. Here the CDR3 DNA reads TGTGCCAGCAGTTACGGGATAGGGGGCTCAAGCAATCAGCCCCAGCATTTT.

V gene TRBV5-1 combines with J gene TRBJ2-1; unclear D gene. Germline V lookup: CDR1 SGHRS, CDR2 YFSETQ. Trimming shortened V by 1 base and J by 8 bases, and 10 bases separated the two germline ends. This CDR3 region has 13 residues. CDR3 coding DNA: TGCGCCAGCAGCTTGACGAGTGGTTATGAGCAGTTCTTC. It translates to CASSLTSGYEQFF.

J is TRBJ2-7 and V is TRBV6-5; perhaps TRBD2 as D (6 bases). Looked up from germline, CDR1 is MNHEY and CDR2 is SVGAGI. The V end lost 4 bases, the J end lost 6 bases, and 19 bases lay between the germline ends. CDR3 length equals 15 residues. The CDR3 is CASSSKELAGSEQYF. The CDR3 DNA reads TGTGCCAGCAGTTCCAAGGAACTAGCCGGATCCGAGCAGTACTTC.

At least ten counts were recorded for this clonotype. The J gene is TRBJ2-1, the V gene TRBV12-3 or TRBV12-4; D is undetermined. V shed 5 bases and J shed 9 bases, with 8 bases lying between them. The CDR3 runs to 11 residues. Here the CDR3 reads CASSKLIEQFF. CDR3 bases: TGTGCCAGCAGTAAACTTATTGAGCAGTTCTTC.

In this sample, this clonotype turned up a few times. This chain connects TRBV29-1 to TRBJ2-1; D unresolved. The CDR3 is made up of 11 amino acids. Trimming removed 3 bases from V and 4 bases from J, with 4 bases in between. Per germline, CDR1 SQVTM and CDR2 ANQGSEA. The CDR3 DNA follows: TGCAGCGTTGATATTTACAATGAGCAGTTCTTC. Translating gives CSVDIYNEQFF.

This clonotype occurred a few times. Given a much more abundant clone one base away, this may be a read error. The rearrangement links TRBV6-2 or TRBV6-3 to TRBJ1-1; 7 positions match TRBD1. The germline V gene encodes CDR1 MNHEY and CDR2 SVGEGT. V trimming: 8 bases; J trimming: 1 base; junction bases outside the gene matches: 7. The CDR3 sequence is 14 residues long. The DNA for the CDR3 is TGTGCCAGCGGCCCCAGGGGGGGGAACACTGAAGCTTTCTTT. Translated, it gives CASGPRGGNTEAFF.